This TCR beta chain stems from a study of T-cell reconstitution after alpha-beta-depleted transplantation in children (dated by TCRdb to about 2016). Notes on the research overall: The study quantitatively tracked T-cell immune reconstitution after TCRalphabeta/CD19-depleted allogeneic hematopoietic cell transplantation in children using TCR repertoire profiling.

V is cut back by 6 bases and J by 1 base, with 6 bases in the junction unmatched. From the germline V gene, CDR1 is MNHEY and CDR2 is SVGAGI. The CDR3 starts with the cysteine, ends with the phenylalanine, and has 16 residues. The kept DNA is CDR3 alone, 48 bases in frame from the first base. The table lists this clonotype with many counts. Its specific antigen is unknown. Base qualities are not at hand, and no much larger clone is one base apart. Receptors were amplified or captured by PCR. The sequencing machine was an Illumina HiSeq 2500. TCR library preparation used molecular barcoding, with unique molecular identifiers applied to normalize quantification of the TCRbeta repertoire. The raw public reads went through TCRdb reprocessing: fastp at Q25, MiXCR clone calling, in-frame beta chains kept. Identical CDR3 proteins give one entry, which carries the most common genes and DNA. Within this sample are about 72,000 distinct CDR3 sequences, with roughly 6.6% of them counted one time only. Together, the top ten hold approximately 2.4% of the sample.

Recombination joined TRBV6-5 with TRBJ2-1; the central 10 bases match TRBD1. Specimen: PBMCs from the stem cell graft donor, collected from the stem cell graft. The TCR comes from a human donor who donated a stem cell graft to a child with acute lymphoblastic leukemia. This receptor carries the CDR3 CASRRGQGLSYNEQFF. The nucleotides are TGTGCCAGCAGGCGGGGACAGGGGTTGTCCTACAATGAGCAGTTCTTC.